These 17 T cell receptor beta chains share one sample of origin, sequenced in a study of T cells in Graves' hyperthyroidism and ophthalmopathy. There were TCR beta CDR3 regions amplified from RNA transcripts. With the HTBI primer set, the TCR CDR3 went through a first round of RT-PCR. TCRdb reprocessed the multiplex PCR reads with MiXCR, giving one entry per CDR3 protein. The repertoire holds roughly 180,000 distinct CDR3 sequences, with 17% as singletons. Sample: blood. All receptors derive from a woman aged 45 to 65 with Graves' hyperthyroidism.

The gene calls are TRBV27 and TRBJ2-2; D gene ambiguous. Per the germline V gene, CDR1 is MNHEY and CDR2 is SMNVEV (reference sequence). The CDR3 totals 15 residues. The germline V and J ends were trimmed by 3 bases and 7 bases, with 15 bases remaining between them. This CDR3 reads CASSFLQVTSGELFF. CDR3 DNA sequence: TGTGCCAGCAGTTTTCTGCAGGTGACGAGCGGGGAGCTGTTTTTT.

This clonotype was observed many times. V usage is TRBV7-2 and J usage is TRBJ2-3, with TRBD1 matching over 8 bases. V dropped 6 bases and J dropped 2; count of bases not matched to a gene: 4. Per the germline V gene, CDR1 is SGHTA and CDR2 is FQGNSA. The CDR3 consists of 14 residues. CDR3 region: CASRQTGDTDTQYF. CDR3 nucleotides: TGTGCCAGCAGGCAGACAGGGGACACAGATACGCAGTATTTT. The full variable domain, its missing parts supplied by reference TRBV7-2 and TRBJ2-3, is GAGVSQSPSNKVTEKGKDVELRCDPISGHTALYWYRQSLGQGLEFLIYFQGNSAPDKSGLPSDRFSAERTGGSVSTLTIQRTQQEDSAVYLCASRQTGDTDTQYFGPGTRLTVL.

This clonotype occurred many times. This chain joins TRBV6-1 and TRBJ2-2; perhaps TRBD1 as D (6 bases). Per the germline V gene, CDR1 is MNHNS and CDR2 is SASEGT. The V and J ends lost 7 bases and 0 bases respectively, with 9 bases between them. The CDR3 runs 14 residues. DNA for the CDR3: TGTGCCAGCACCAGGGGTGCGAACACCGGGGAGCTGTTTTTT. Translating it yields CASTRGANTGELFF.

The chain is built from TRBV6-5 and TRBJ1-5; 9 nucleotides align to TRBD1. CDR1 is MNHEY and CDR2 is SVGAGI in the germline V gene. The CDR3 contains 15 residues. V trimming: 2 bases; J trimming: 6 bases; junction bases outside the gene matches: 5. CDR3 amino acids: CASSYRTGVGQPQHF. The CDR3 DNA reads TGTGCCAGCAGTTACCGGACAGGGGTAGGTCAGCCCCAGCATTTT.

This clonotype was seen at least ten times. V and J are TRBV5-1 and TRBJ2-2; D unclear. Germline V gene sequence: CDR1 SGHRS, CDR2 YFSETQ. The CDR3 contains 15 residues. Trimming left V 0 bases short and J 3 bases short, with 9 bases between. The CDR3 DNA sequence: TGCGCCAGCAGCTTGGGACATGCGGACACCGGGGAGCTGTTTTTT. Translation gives CASSLGHADTGELFF.

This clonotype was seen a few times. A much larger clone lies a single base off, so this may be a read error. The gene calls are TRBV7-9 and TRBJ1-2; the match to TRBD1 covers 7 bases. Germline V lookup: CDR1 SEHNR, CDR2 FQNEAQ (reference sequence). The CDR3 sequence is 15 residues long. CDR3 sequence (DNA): TGTGTCAGCAGCTCTTCCGGGACAGTCGGCTATGGCTACACCTTC. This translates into CVSSSSGTVGYGYTF.

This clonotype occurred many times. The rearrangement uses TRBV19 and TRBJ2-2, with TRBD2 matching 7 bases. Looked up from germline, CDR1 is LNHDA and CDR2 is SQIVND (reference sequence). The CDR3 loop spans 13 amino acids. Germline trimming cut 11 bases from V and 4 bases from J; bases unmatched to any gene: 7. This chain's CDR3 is CAGGGATTGELFF. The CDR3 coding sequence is TGTGCCGGGGGAGGGGCCACCACCGGGGAGCTGTTTTTT.

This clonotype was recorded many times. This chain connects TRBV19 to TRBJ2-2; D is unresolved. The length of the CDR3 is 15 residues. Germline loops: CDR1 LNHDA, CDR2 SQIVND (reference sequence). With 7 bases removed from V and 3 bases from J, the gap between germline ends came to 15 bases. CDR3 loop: CASKASAGYTGELFF. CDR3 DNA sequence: TGTGCCAGTAAAGCATCCGCCGGATACACCGGGGAGCTGTTTTTT.

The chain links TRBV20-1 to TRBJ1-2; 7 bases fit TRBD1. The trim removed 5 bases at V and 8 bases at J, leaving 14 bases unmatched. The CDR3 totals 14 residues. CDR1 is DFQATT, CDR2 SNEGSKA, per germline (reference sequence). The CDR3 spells CSAGQRGRSRGYTF. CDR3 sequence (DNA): TGCAGTGCTGGCCAAAGGGGGCGTTCGAGGGGCTACACCTTC.

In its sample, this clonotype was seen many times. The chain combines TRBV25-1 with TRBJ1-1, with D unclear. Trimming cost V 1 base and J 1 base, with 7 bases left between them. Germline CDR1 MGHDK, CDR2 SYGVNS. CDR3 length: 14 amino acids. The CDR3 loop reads CASSEFEKNTEAFF. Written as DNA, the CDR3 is TGTGCCAGCAGTGAATTTGAGAAGAACACTGAAGCTTTCTTT.

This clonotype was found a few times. The CDR3 nucleotides read TGTGCCAGTAAAACGGGGGGGGTGGCCTACGAGCAGTACTTC. Translation gives CASKTGGVAYEQYF. The chain couples TRBV5-6 to TRBJ2-7, with 8 bases aligning to TRBD2. CDR1 and CDR2 from the germline V gene are SGHDT and YYEEEE. V shed 8 bases, J shed 2 bases, and the junction held 9 bases outside the gene matches. CDR3 length: 14 amino acids.

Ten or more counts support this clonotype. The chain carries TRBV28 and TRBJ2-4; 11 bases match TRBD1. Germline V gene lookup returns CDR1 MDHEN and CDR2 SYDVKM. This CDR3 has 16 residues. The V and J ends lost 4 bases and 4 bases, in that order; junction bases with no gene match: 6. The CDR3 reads CASSSAGTGGKNIQYF. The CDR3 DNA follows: TGTGCCAGCAGTTCCGCCGGGACAGGGGGAAAAAACATTCAGTACTTC.

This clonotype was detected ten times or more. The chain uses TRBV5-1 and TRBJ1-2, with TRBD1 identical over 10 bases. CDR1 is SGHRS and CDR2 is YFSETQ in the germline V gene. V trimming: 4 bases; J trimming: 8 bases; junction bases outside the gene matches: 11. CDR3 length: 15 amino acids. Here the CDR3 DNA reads TGCGCCAGCAGCGACTGGGACAGGGGATCGAGGGGCTACACCTTC. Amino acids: CASSDWDRGSRGYTF.

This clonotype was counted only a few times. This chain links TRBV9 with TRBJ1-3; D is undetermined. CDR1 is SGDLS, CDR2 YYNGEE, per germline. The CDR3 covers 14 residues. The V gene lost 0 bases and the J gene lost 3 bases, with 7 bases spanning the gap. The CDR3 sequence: CASSVATDGNTIYF. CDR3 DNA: TGTGCCAGCAGCGTAGCTACTGATGGAAACACCATATATTTT.

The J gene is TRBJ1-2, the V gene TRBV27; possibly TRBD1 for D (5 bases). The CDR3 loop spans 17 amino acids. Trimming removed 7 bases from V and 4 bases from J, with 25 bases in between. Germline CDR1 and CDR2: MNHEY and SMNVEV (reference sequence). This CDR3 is CASTPREGVPFPYGYTF. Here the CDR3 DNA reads TGTGCCAGCACCCCTCGTGAAGGGGTCCCCTTCCCCTATGGCTACACCTTC.

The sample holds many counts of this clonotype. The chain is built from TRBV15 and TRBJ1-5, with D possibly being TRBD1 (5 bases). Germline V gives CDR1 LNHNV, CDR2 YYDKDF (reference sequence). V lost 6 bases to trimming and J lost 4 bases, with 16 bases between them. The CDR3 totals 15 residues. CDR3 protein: CATRPARQLNQPQHF. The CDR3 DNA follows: TGTGCCACCAGGCCAGCTCGACAGTTGAATCAGCCCCAGCATTTT.

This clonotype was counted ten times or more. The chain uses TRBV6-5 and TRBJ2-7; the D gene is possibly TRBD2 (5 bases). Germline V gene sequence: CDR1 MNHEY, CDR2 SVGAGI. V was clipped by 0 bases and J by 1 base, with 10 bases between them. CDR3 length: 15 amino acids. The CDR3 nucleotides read TGTGCCAGCAGTTACTCGGCGGGCGAGTCCTACGAGCAGTACTTC. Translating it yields CASSYSAGESYEQYF.